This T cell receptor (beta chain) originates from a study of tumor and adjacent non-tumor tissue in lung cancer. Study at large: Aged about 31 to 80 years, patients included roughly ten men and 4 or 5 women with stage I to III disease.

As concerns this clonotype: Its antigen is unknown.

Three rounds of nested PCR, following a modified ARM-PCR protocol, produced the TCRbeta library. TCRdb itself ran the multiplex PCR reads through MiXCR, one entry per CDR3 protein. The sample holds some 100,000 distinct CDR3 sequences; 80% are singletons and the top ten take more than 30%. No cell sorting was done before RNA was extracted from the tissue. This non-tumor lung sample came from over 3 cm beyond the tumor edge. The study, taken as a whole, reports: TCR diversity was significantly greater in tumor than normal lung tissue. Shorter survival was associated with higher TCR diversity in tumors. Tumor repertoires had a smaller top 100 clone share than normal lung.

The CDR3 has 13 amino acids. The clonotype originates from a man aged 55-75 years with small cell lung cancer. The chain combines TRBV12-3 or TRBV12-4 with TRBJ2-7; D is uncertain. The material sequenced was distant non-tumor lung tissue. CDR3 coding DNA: TGTACCAGCAGTCGGTACTACGGGTACGAGCAGTACGTC. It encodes CTSSRYYGYEQYV.